This T cell receptor (beta chain) appears in the sequencing data of a study of Graves' ophthalmopathy and Graves' hyperthyroidism. This clonotype was observed many times. Antigen specificity is unknown. Transcripts of RNA were the source for amplifying TCR beta CDR3 regions. HTBI primers served in a first-round RT-PCR, which a second-round multiplex PCR followed. TCRdb called the multiplex PCR reads again in MiXCR, with one record for every CDR3 protein. The sample has 200,000 to 250,000 distinct CDR3 sequences; roughly 21% are singletons. Study conclusions and caveats: Most thyroid-expanded clonotypes exceeding 0.001 frequency were also found in blood.

CDR1 and CDR2 from the germline V gene are DFQATT and SNEGSKA (reference sequence). This CDR3 is 15 amino acids long. V shed 6 bases and J 5 bases; nucleotides not matched to a gene: 10. The TCR comes from a woman between 50 and 59 years old with Graves' ophthalmopathy. The gene calls are TRBV20-1 and TRBJ2-5, with TRBD1 identical over 12 bases. Sequenced sample: peripheral blood. CDR3 sequence (DNA): TGCAGTGCCATACCGGGACAGGGGGCGCTGGAGACCCAGTACTTC. Protein product: CSAIPGQGALETQYF.